This T cell receptor (beta chain) was sequenced for a study of CXCR3 chemokines and chemotherapy response in bladder cancer. Germline assignment: CDR1 MNHEY and CDR2 SMNVEV (reference sequence). The CDR3 runs to 16 residues. From the PCR reads, TCRdb called clonotypes with MiXCR, one entry per CDR3 protein. The sample has 8,000 to 10,000 distinct CDR3 sequences, about 21% seen once; the top ten hold roughly 8.9%. This clonotype showed up many times. Sequence at one end of the junction differs from germline and may be a read error. The TCR was taken from a human donor with bladder cancer that did not respond to neoadjuvant chemotherapy. The sample here was taken from a patient whose treatment included neoadjuvant chemotherapy. The V call is TRBV27, the J call TRBJ1-2; 7 nucleotides align to TRBD1. CDR3 sequence reads: CASSLRPGQTKYGYTF. The CDR3 region has the DNA TGTGCCAGCAGTTTACGGCCGGGACAGACTAAGTATGGCTACACCTTC.